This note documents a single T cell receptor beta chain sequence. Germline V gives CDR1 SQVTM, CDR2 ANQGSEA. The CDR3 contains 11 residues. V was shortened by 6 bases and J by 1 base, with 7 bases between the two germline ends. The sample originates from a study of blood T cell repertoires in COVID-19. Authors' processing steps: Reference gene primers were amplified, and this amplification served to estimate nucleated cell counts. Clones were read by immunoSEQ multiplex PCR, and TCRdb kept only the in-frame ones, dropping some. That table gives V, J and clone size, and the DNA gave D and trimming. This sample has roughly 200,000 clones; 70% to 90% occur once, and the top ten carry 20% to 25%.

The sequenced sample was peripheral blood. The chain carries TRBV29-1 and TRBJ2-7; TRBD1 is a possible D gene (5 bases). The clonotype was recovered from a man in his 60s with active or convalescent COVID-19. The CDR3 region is CSVGASYEQYF. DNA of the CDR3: TGCAGCGTAGGGGCTTCCTACGAGCAGTACTTC.